This TCR beta chain was profiled in a study of brain T cells in children with intractable seizures. The study, taken as a whole, reports: Absence of clones before surgery may stem from lower sequencing depth. Patients' HCMV serostatus was unknown; virus specificity rests on CDR3 similarity alone.

The CDR3 runs to 13 residues. Per the germline V gene, CDR1 is KGHSH and CDR2 is LQKENI. The V end was cut by 2 bases, the J end by 1 base, with 6 bases between. With regard to this clone: No antigen is known for it.

Assay: immunoSEQ multiplex PCR; the TCRdb copy retains only in-frame clones and omits some. Of 110,000 or so clones listed, around 94% are singletons. The sequenced cases were selected for having the highest brain T cell transcript signatures. At least one anti-epileptic drug was given before surgery. The source was peripheral blood, collected at surgery. This clonotype originated in a boy younger than two with hemimegalencephaly and intractable seizures. The chain is built from TRBV18 and TRBJ2-7; D remains ambiguous. As DNA, the CDR3 is TGTGCCAGCTCACCATCCGTTTCCTACGAGCAGTACTTC. It translates to CASSPSVSYEQYF. The full variable domain, its missing parts supplied by reference TRBV18 and TRBJ2-7, is NAGVMQNPRHLVRRRGQEARLRCSPMKGHSHVYWYRQLPEEGLKFMVYLQKENIIDESGMPKERFSAEFPKEGPSILRIQQVVRGDSAAYFCASSPSVSYEQYFGPGTRLTVT.